Listed here are 14 T cell receptor beta chains from one sample, sequenced in a study of cytomegalovirus exposure and HLA in healthy donors (dated by TCRdb to the late 2010s). The library came from the immunoSEQ multiplex PCR assay. A mixture of 60 forward primers for TCR Vbeta segments and 13 reverse primers for TCR Jbeta segments was used in the multiplex PCR. This is the immuneACCESS table as TCRdb keeps it, with only in-frame sequences that have V and J called. A part of the clones is gone; compared with another copy, unresolved V genes explain less than half, and the rest is unexplained. Here the sample has approximately 160,000 clones; 75% occur a single time. Approximately 3% of the sample comes from the top ten. Sequenced input: PBMCs. The receptor set was obtained from a woman in her 50s in good health and CMV-seropositive.

This clone was found a few times. The chain links TRBV19 to TRBJ1-5; 8 nucleotides line up with TRBD1. V dropped 3 bases and J dropped 0; count of bases not matched to a gene: 1. This CDR3 is 15 amino acids long. The V gene's germline CDR1 is LNHDA and CDR2 SQIVND (reference sequence). The CDR3 DNA follows: TGTGCCAGTAGTATGGGACAGGCTAGCAATCAGCCCCAGCATTTT. Its translation: CASSMGQASNQPQHF.

This CDR3 is CASRDKGPSPLHF. The CDR3 nucleotides are TGTGCCAGCAGAGACAAGGGGCCTTCACCCCTCCACTTT. This sequence joins TRBV6-1 and TRBJ1-6, with D perhaps TRBD1 (5 bases). Germline values: CDR1 MNHNS, CDR2 SASEGT. There are 13 residues in the CDR3. V dropped 6 bases and J dropped 9 bases, with 12 bases sitting between them.

The rearrangement joins TRBV5-1 to TRBJ1-1; D is unresolved. The V end was cut by 0 bases, the J end by 3 bases, with 6 bases between. CDR3 length: 13 residues. CDR1 is SGHRS, CDR2 YFSETQ, per germline. The CDR3 protein is CASSLAVDTEAFF. In nucleotides, the CDR3 is TGCGCCAGCAGCTTGGCAGTTGACACTGAAGCTTTCTTT.

This chain connects TRBV5-1 to TRBJ2-1; 11 bases line up with TRBD2. Losses at the gene ends were 2 bases for V and 7 bases for J; bases not matched to a gene: 5. In germline, CDR1 is SGHRS, CDR2 YFSETQ. The CDR3 is 15 amino acids. The DNA of the CDR3 is TGCGCCAGCAGCTTTAGCGGGGGGGCGGGTAATGAGCAGTTCTTC. This encodes CASSFSGGAGNEQFF. Complete variable domain (other parts from reference TRBV5-1 and TRBJ2-1): KAGVTQTPRYLIKTRGQQVTLSCSPISGHRSVSWYQQTPGQGLQFLFEYFSETQRNKGNFPGRFSGRQFSNSRSEMNVSTLELGDSALYLCASSFSGGAGNEQFFGPGTRLTVL.

The V and J genes are TRBV7-2 and TRBJ2-5; TRBD2 matches at 12 bases. The CDR3 is 16 amino acids. Germline lookup yields CDR1 SGHTA and CDR2 FQGNSA. The V segment lost 6 bases and the J segment 4 bases; nucleotides outside the gene matches: 9. The CDR3 DNA sequence: TGTGCCAGCAGTCCAATATCGACTAGCGGGGGAGAGACCCAGTACTTC. This translates into CASSPISTSGGETQYF.

CDR3 nucleotide sequence: TGTGCCAGTAGTATAACGGGGGTAGACTTCACAGATACGCAGTATTTT. Its translation is CASSITGVDFTDTQYF. J is TRBJ2-3 and V is TRBV19; D is possibly TRBD2 (6 bases). Trimming took 2 bases from V and 2 from J, leaving 14 bases between them. This CDR3 is 16 amino acids long. CDR1 is LNHDA and CDR2 is SQIVND in the germline V gene (reference sequence).

The V gene is TRBV6-5, the J gene TRBJ2-7, with 7 positions matching TRBD2. CDR1 is MNHEY and CDR2 is SVGAGI in the germline V gene. Unmatched junction bases numbered 8, after V lost 1 base and J lost 2 bases. The CDR3 extends over 16 amino acids. The CDR3 DNA reads TGTGCCAGCAGTTACTTACAGCGGGGTCTCCCCTACGAGCAGTACTTC. Translation: CASSYLQRGLPYEQYF.

The genes are TRBV7-2 and TRBJ1-2; D not resolved. Germline V CDR1 and CDR2: SGHTA, FQGNSA. The CDR3 is 16 residues long. With 4 bases removed from V and 5 bases from J, the gap between germline ends came to 20 bases. CDR3 residues: CASSWGGPGDVYGYTF. CDR3 bases: TGTGCCAGCAGCTGGGGAGGTCCAGGCGACGTTTATGGCTACACCTTC.

The V gene is TRBV27, the J gene TRBJ2-3; 11 bases are a match to TRBD1. This CDR3 spans 16 amino acids. Germline values: CDR1 MNHEY, CDR2 SMNVEV (reference sequence). Trimming cost V 5 bases and J 3 bases; bases outside gene matches: 7. For the CDR3, the DNA is TGTGCCAGCAGTCGGGACAGGGGGATGGGTACAGATACGCAGTATTTT. Amino acid sequence: CASSRDRGMGTDTQYF.

This chain joins TRBV13 and TRBJ1-1; 8 nucleotides align to TRBD1. V dropped 5 bases and J dropped 7; count of bases not matched to a gene: 6. There are 13 residues in the CDR3. Per germline, CDR1 PRHDT and CDR2 FYEKMQ (reference sequence). The CDR3 coding sequence is TGTGCCAGCAGCCTAAACAGGGGGAATGAAGCTTTCTTT. It codes for CASSLNRGNEAFF.

The J gene is TRBJ1-2, the V gene TRBV6-1; 7 bases fit TRBD1. V lost 5 bases to trimming and J lost 5 bases; unmatched junction nucleotides: 5. CDR3 length: 13 residues. Looked up from germline, CDR1 is MNHNS and CDR2 is SASEGT. CDR3 residues: CASSRQGEYGYTF. The CDR3 DNA is TGTGCCAGCAGTCGACAGGGAGAGTATGGCTACACCTTC.

CDR3 loop: CSVDMTRSEQFF. The DNA of the CDR3 is TGCAGCGTTGATATGACTAGGTCTGAGCAGTTCTTC. This chain uses TRBV29-1 with TRBJ2-1; maybe TRBD2 (6 bases). This CDR3 has 12 amino acids. V was pared by 3 bases and J by 9 bases, with 12 bases between. Germline assignment: CDR1 SQVTM and CDR2 ANQGSEA.

The rearrangement links TRBV6-5 to TRBJ1-5; D not resolved. V lost 2 bases, J lost 6 bases, and 8 bases lay in between. CDR3 length: 13 amino acids. The germline CDR1 and CDR2 sequences are MNHEY and SVGAGI. This CDR3 reads CASSYKFGQPQHF. DNA for the CDR3: TGTGCCAGCAGTTACAAGTTCGGTCAGCCCCAGCATTTT.

The J gene is TRBJ1-1, the V gene TRBV5-1; D ambiguous. The germline gives CDR1 SGHRS, CDR2 YFSETQ. The CDR3 extends over 14 amino acids. Trimming shortened V by 1 base and J by 5 bases, and 12 bases separated the two germline ends. For the CDR3, the DNA is TGCGCCAGCAGCTTGTTGAAGGGAGGGACTGAAGCTTTCTTT. Encoded protein: CASSLLKGGTEAFF.